Here is one TCR beta chain with its context. Assay: immunoSEQ multiplex PCR; the TCRdb copy retains only in-frame clones and omits some. Of around 120,000 clones listed, about 89% are singletons. The data belong to a study of control samples from healthy donors and cancer patients. Per the germline V gene, CDR1 is SGHDT and CDR2 is YYEEEE. V lost 0 bases to trimming and J lost 1 base, with 4 bases between them. CDR3 length: 13 amino acids. The sequence was collected from a woman younger than 35 in good health. This chain uses TRBV5-6 with TRBJ1-1; no reliable D call. Sequences were obtained from blood. The DNA of the CDR3 is TGTGCCAGCAGCTTGGAAGGGAACACTGAAGCTTTCTTT. Amino acids: CASSLEGNTEAFF.